The next 24 T cell receptor beta chains were all read from a single sample in a study of cytomegalovirus exposure and HLA in healthy donors. It was with 60 Vbeta and 13 Jbeta primers that the PCR ran. TCRdb's table, derived via immunoSEQ multiplex PCR, lists solely in-frame clones and lacks some. Among 55,000 or so clones listed, about 82% were seen once. The sequenced sample was PBMCs. These receptors originate from a man aged 30-40 years in good health and CMV-seronegative.

The chain recombines TRBV6-6 with TRBJ2-7, with 8 bases fitting TRBD1. The V segment lost 7 bases and the J segment 5 bases; nucleotides outside the gene matches: 10. Germline V gene sequence: CDR1 MNHNY, CDR2 SVGAGI (reference sequence). The CDR3 has 14 residues. The chain's CDR3 is CASTVTDRAHEQYF. CDR3 sequence (DNA): TGTGCCAGCACCGTAACGGACAGGGCCCACGAGCAGTACTTC.

This clone was seen a single time. The chain recombines TRBV6-5 with TRBJ2-7; D is ambiguous. V was shortened by 2 bases and J by 7 bases, with 12 bases between the two germline ends. CDR1 and CDR2 (germline): MNHEY, SVGAGI. The CDR3 spans 13 residues. This chain's CDR3 is CASSYPHTGEQYF. The CDR3 DNA sequence: TGTGCCAGCAGTTACCCCCACACCGGGGAGCAGTACTTC.

The rearrangement joins TRBV28 to TRBJ2-7, with TRBD2 as a possible D gene (7 bases). From germline, CDR1 is MDHEN and CDR2 SYDVKM. CDR3 length: 17 amino acids. V lost 7 bases, J lost 0 bases, and 22 bases lay in between. The CDR3 reads CASTLGGGTYSSYEQYF. The DNA for the CDR3 is TGTGCCAGCACCCTAGGCGGGGGCACCTACTCCTCCTACGAGCAGTACTTC.

This chain connects TRBV23-1 to TRBJ1-1; 9 bases agree with TRBD1. TRBV23-1 belongs to the ORF category, with a function that is uncertain. V shed 3 bases and J 6 bases; nucleotides not matched to a gene: 5. The CDR3 contains 14 residues. The CDR3 DNA sequence: TGCGCCAGCAGTCAGGGGGGACAGGGCTCTGAAGCTTTCTTT. Protein: CASSQGGQGSEAFF.

The chain carries TRBV10-2 and TRBJ2-7; D gene uncertain. V was clipped by 0 bases and J by 3 bases, with 9 bases between them. Germline V CDR1 and CDR2: WSHSY, SAAADI. The CDR3 is 14 residues long. CDR3 sequence reads: CASSESPGYYEQYF. For the CDR3, the DNA is TGCGCCAGCAGTGAGTCGCCAGGATACTACGAGCAGTACTTC.

This clone was seen more than once but under ten times. This chain links TRBV7-9 with TRBJ2-5; 9 bases map to TRBD1. The end of the DNA fits TRBJ2-7 better, so the J call may be wrong. CDR3 length: 15 amino acids. Germline V gene data show CDR1 as SEHNR and CDR2 as FQNEAQ (reference sequence). The CDR3 DNA reads TGTGCCAGCAGCTTACCCGGACAGGGGACCTACGAGCAGTACTTC. It codes for CASSLPGQGTYEQYF.

The count of this clone is one. The rearrangement links TRBV6-5 to TRBJ2-1; perhaps TRBD1 as D (6 bases). The germline V and J ends were trimmed by 2 bases and 5 bases, with 13 bases remaining between them. Germline values: CDR1 MNHEY, CDR2 SVGAGI. The CDR3 has 15 amino acids. The DNA of the CDR3 is TGTGCCAGCAGTTACGGGGGCGGGCGCCACAATGAGCAGTTCTTC. Translated: CASSYGGGRHNEQFF.

The genes are TRBV6-4 and TRBJ2-7, with 7 bases fitting TRBD1. Germline loops: CDR1 MRHNA, CDR2 SNTAGT. The CDR3 is 13 amino acids. V shed 4 bases and J 7 bases; nucleotides not matched to a gene: 7. The CDR3 protein is CASSAGQALEQYF. CDR3 nucleotide sequence: TGTGCCAGCAGTGCCGGACAGGCCTTAGAGCAGTACTTC.

J is TRBJ2-2 and V is TRBV7-9; D unclear. The CDR3 is 15 amino acids. Germline V gene lookup returns CDR1 SEHNR and CDR2 FQNEAQ (reference sequence). The V gene lost 2 bases and the J gene lost 0 bases, with 7 bases spanning the gap. The CDR3 region has the DNA TGTGCCAGCAGCTTAAGCTTCGCGAACACCGGGGAGCTGTTTTTT. Its translation is CASSLSFANTGELFF. Supplemented by reference TRBV7-9 and TRBJ2-2, the full variable domain reads DTGVSQNPRHKITKRGQNVTFRCDPISEHNRLYWYRQTLGQGPEFLTYFQNEAQLEKSRLLSDRFSAERPKGSFSTLEIQRTEQGDSAMYLCASSLSFANTGELFFGEGSRLTVL.

The chain employs TRBV2 and TRBJ1-1; 8 bases are a match to TRBD1. The V segment lost 6 bases and the J segment 1 base; nucleotides outside the gene matches: 7. Germline CDR1 and CDR2: SNHLY and FYNNEI. This CDR3 region has 15 residues. DNA of the CDR3: TGTGCCAGCAGGAGTAGACAGGGGAGGAACACTGAAGCTTTCTTT. Translated, it gives CASRSRQGRNTEAFF.

The V gene is TRBV19, the J gene TRBJ1-2; 8 bases fit TRBD1. The CDR3 is 17 residues long. J lost 0 bases, V lost 1 base, and 7 bases had no gene match. The V gene's germline CDR1 is LNHDA and CDR2 SQIVND (reference sequence). CDR3 DNA: TGTGCCAGTAGTATAGTACGAGGACAGGGAGCTAACTATGGCTACACCTTC. This codes for CASSIVRGQGANYGYTF.

The gene calls are TRBV27 and TRBJ1-1; 7 nucleotides match TRBD1. The CDR3 is made up of 17 amino acids. The J segment lost 0 bases and the V segment lost 0 bases, leaving 7 bases of the junction unmatched. Germline V gene data show CDR1 as MNHEY and CDR2 as SMNVEV (reference sequence). The CDR3 sequence: CASSLSNPTGVNTEAFF. The CDR3 region has the DNA TGTGCCAGCAGTTTATCGAATCCCACAGGGGTGAACACTGAAGCTTTCTTT.

In its sample, this clone was seen once. The CDR3: CASSPPNRTPQETQYF. The CDR3 bases are TGTGCCAGCTCACCACCGAACAGAACCCCACAAGAGACCCAGTACTTC. The chain uses TRBV18 and TRBJ2-5, with D unclear. CDR1 is KGHSH and CDR2 is LQKENI in the germline V gene. With 0 bases removed from V and 2 bases from J, the gap between germline ends came to 13 bases. The CDR3 has 16 amino acids.

J is TRBJ2-1 and V is TRBV5-1; 8 nucleotides align to TRBD2. After removal of 6 bases from V and 6 bases from J, the junction contained 8 bases not matched to a gene. Germline V gives CDR1 SGHRS, CDR2 YFSETQ. The CDR3 has 14 amino acids. The CDR3 spells CASTSGGAGNEQFF. In DNA form, the CDR3 reads TGCGCCAGCACCAGCGGGGGCGCGGGCAATGAGCAGTTCTTC.

The rearrangement joins TRBV18 to TRBJ2-4, with 11 bases identical to TRBD2. The CDR3 covers 20 residues. CDR1 and CDR2 (germline): KGHSH, LQKENI. V dropped 1 base and J dropped 7; count of bases not matched to a gene: 18. The CDR3 nucleotides are TGTGCCAGCTCACCACGGGTAACTAGCGGGGGACCCTCTCCCAGGAACATTCAGTACTTC. Encoded protein: CASSPRVTSGGPSPRNIQYF.

This chain joins TRBV25-1 and TRBJ1-1; the D gene is possibly TRBD1 (6 bases). CDR3 length: 14 amino acids. The V end lost 5 bases, the J end lost 3 bases, and 13 bases lay between the germline ends. Germline lookup yields CDR1 MGHDK and CDR2 SYGVNS. CDR3 sequence: CASSQRGRDTEAFF. The CDR3 DNA follows: TGTGCCAGCAGTCAGAGGGGGAGGGACACTGAAGCTTTCTTT. Based on the CDR3 plus reference TRBV25-1 and TRBJ1-1, the full variable domain is EADIYQTPRYLVIGTGKKITLECSQTMGHDKMYWYQQDPGMELHLIHYSYGVNSTEKGDLSSESTVSRIRTEHFPLTLESARPSHTSQYLCASSQRGRDTEAFFGQGTRLTVV.

The chain joins TRBV6-1 to TRBJ2-7; 10 nucleotides match TRBD1. The CDR3 is 15 residues long. Germline V CDR1 and CDR2: MNHNS, SASEGT. Unmatched junction bases numbered 4, after V lost 2 bases and J lost 3 bases. Written as DNA, the CDR3 is TGTGCCAGCAGTGAAAGGGACAGGGGCTTCTACGAGCAGTACTTC. Translation gives CASSERDRGFYEQYF.

This rearrangement joins TRBV5-1 to TRBJ2-7; 8 nucleotides match TRBD2. The CDR3 extends over 15 amino acids. Losses at the gene ends were 0 bases for V and 3 bases for J; bases not matched to a gene: 5. Germline values: CDR1 SGHRS, CDR2 YFSETQ. The CDR3 DNA follows: TGCGCCAGCAGCTTGGGGCCGGGACTAGTCTACGAGCAGTACTTC. Amino acid sequence: CASSLGPGLVYEQYF.

The chain links TRBV7-2 to TRBJ2-3; 13 bases match TRBD2. The CDR3 spans 16 residues. Germline trimming cut 1 base from V and 5 bases from J; bases unmatched to any gene: 3. CDR1 SGHTA and CDR2 FQGNSA come from the germline V gene. CDR3 in amino acids: CASSLGTSGGVDTQYF. For the CDR3, the DNA is TGTGCCAGCAGCTTAGGGACTAGCGGGGGAGTAGATACGCAGTATTTT.

The chain employs TRBV7-9 and TRBJ1-1, with D perhaps TRBD1 (5 bases). Per the germline V gene, CDR1 is SEHNR and CDR2 is FQNEAQ (reference sequence). V lost 5 bases and J 10 bases, leaving 11 bases between the germline ends. This CDR3 is 11 amino acids long. The CDR3 region is CASSAQVRAFF. For the CDR3, the DNA is TGTGCCAGCAGCGCACAGGTCCGAGCTTTCTTT.

V usage is TRBV5-8 and J usage is TRBJ2-2; TRBD2 is a possible D gene (5 bases). The CDR3 loop spans 17 amino acids. Looked up from germline, CDR1 is SGHTS and CDR2 is YDEGEE. Trimming took 5 bases from V and 5 from J, leaving 22 bases between them. The CDR3 DNA sequence: TGTGCCAGCAGTCACACAGTGGGGTTGTCGGGGACCGGGGAGCTGTTTTTT. Amino acids: CASSHTVGLSGTGELFF. The full variable domain, its missing parts supplied by reference TRBV5-8 and TRBJ2-2, is EAGVTQSPTHLIKTRGQQATLRCSPISGHTSVYWYQQALGLGLQFLLWYDEGEERNRGNFPPRFSGRQFPNYSSELNVNALELEDSALYLCASSHTVGLSGTGELFFGEGSRLTVL.

This chain connects TRBV19 to TRBJ2-7; TRBD2 aligns across 12 bases. Germline-derived CDR1 and CDR2 are LNHDA and SQIVND (reference sequence). The V and J ends lost 5 bases and 3 bases, in that order; junction bases with no gene match: 8. This CDR3 spans 16 amino acids. The CDR3 is CASSGPGLAGFYEQYF. As DNA, the CDR3 is TGTGCCAGTAGTGGTCCAGGACTAGCGGGATTCTACGAGCAGTACTTC.

This chain uses TRBV2 with TRBJ2-7; weak D call: TRBD1 (5 bases). Trimming stripped 8 bases from V and 3 bases from J, with 8 bases between. CDR3 length equals 11 residues. Germline V CDR1 and CDR2: SNHLY, FYNNEI. For the CDR3, the DNA is TGTGCCAGCGGGCAGGGCTACGAGCAGTACTTC. Translation gives CASGQGYEQYF. Supplemented by reference TRBV2 and TRBJ2-7, the full variable domain reads EPEVTQTPSHQVTQMGQEVILRCVPISNHLYFYWYRQILGQKVEFLVSFYNNEISEKSEIFDDQFSVERPDGSNFTLKIRSTKLEDSAMYFCASGQGYEQYFGPGTRLTVT.

The V call is TRBV10-3, the J call TRBJ1-5; 8 nucleotides agree with TRBD1. The CDR3 loop spans 15 amino acids. Per germline, CDR1 ENHRY and CDR2 SYGVKD. The ends lost 1 base at V and 4 bases at J; junction bases unmatched: 3. CDR3 amino acids: CAISEFGTGNQPQHF. Here the CDR3 DNA reads TGTGCCATCAGTGAGTTTGGGACAGGAAATCAGCCCCAGCATTTT.